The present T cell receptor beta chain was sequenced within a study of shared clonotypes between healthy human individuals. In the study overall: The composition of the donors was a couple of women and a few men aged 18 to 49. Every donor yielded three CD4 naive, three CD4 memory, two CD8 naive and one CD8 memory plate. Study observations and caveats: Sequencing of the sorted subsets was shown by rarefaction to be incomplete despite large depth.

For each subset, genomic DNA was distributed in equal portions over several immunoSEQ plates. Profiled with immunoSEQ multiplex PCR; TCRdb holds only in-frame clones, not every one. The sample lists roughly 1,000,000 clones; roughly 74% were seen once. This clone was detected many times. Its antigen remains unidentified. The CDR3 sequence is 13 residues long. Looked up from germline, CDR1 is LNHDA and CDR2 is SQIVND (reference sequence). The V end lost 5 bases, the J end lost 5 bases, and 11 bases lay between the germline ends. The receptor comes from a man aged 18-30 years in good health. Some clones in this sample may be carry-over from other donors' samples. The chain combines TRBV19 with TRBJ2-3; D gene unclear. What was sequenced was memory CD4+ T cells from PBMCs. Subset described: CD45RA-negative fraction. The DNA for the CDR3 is TGTGCCAGTAGTGGTGACGTTGAAGATACGCAGTATTTT. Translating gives CASSGDVEDTQYF.